The present entry profiles one T cell receptor (beta chain) with its context. Its target is unknown. The sample comes from a study of OX40 agonist ivuxolimab in advanced cancers. Study outcomes and limitations: At 0.1 to 3.0 mg/kg, CD4+ and CD8+ blood T cells expanded clonally by week 6. CD4+ T cells averaged fewer expanded clones than CD8+ T cells.

The length of the CDR3 is 14 residues. The V end was cut by 1 base, the J end by 4 bases, with 11 bases between. The method was immunoSEQ multiplex PCR; TCRdb's version includes in-frame clones alone and lacks a portion of them. The sample contains fewer than 70,000 clones, around nine tenths of which appear only once. The origin of this receptor is an adult with an advanced solid tumor such as melanoma, head and neck, liver or kidney cancer. The gene calls are TRBV5-3 and TRBJ1-2; D uncertain. TRBV5-3 is an ORF, and what it does is uncertain. Sequenced material: CD4+ or CD8+ T cells sorted from blood, taken in a trial of the OX40 agonist ivuxolimab. The CDR3 DNA sequence: TGTGCCAGAAGCTTGTTTAGGCTGGGCTATGGCTACACCTTC. Protein sequence: CARSLFRLGYGYTF.